This T cell receptor (beta chain) is drawn from a study of T cell responses to AZD1222 COVID-19 vaccine. General study points: White British people made up most donors, females outnumbered males, and clonal diversity was possibly underestimated. Only a handful of AZD1222 recipients were seropositive at baseline. Distributed over spike, vaccine-associated CD4 TCRs predominated at 160-218 and 743-854.

TCRdb's copy holds only in-frame clones and misses some; the assay was immunoSEQ multiplex PCR. The sample contains over 150,000 clones, 90% to 95% of which appear only once. With regard to this clone: No antigen is known for it.

The specimen comprised peripheral blood, sampled 28 days after the second dose of the MenACWY control vaccine. This TCR was recovered from an adult who received the MenACWY meningococcal vaccine as a control.

CDR3 in DNA: TGTGCCAGCAGCCGGGACAGGGAGAGAGCTAACTATGGCTACACCTTC. It codes for CASSRDRERANYGYTF. The J gene is TRBJ1-2, the V gene TRBV5-4, with TRBD1 identical over 9 bases. CDR1 is SGHNT, CDR2 YYREEE, per germline (reference sequence). The CDR3 sequence is 16 residues long. V lost 4 bases and J lost 0; bases outside the gene matches: 7.